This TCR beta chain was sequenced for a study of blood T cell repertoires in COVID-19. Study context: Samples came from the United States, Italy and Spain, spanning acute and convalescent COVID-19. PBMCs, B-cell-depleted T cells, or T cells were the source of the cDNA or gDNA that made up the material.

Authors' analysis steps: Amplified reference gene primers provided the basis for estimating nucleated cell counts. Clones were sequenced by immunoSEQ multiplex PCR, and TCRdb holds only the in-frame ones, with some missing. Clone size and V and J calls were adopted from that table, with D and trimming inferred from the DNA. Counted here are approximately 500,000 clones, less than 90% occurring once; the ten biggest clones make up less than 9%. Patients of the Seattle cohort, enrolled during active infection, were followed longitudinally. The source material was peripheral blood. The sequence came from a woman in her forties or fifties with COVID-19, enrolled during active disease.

The CDR3 here is CASSLDRLNTEAFF. For the CDR3, the DNA is TGTGCCAGCAGCTTAGACAGGCTGAACACTGAAGCTTTCTTT. The chain links TRBV7-8 to TRBJ1-1; D may be TRBD1 (5 bases). The CDR3 runs 14 residues. Germline-derived CDR1 and CDR2 are SGHVS and FQNEAQ. Trimming took off 1 base at V and 0 bases at J, with 6 bases between the two ends.